This TCR beta chain was retrieved from a study of T cells after posttransplantation cyclophosphamide. Some clones are missing from TCRdb's copy, which holds only in-frame ones; the method was immunoSEQ multiplex PCR. The table lists around 9,100 clones, more than 95% of them singletons. Cells defined as naive were viable CD3+CD4+ or CD3+CD8+ and CCR7+CD45RA+CD45RO-CD95-CD27+CD28+. Sequenced: naive CD4+ T cells sorted from PBMCs. The clonotype comes from a woman in her sixties or seventies in good health, CMV-negative, and a related stem cell transplant donor.

The CDR3 reads CASSDSVGAAFF. The CDR3 DNA is TGTGCCAGCAGTGACTCGGTGGGGGCAGCTTTCTTT. V usage is TRBV6-4 and J usage is TRBJ1-1; D possibly corresponds to TRBD1 (6 bases). Germline V lookup: CDR1 MRHNA, CDR2 SNTAGT. The V and J ends lost 0 bases and 10 bases respectively, with 9 bases between them. This CDR3 contains 12 residues.